The rows below give T cell receptor beta chains drawn from one sample of a study of CD8 T cells in Susac syndrome. TCRdb independently ran MiXCR on the immunoSEQ multiplex PCR reads; one entry per CDR3 protein. The data contain 200,000 to 250,000 distinct CDR3 sequences, about 95% of them singletons. Sequenced input: CD4+ T cells from PBMCs. These TCRs come from a human donor with multiple sclerosis. The CDR3 runs from the conserved cysteine through the conserved F or W. The order of the fields is clone size, V gene, J gene, D gene, CDR3 DNA, CDR3 protein. D genes are given only for firm matches. Clone size is shown for a subset of rows, as once, few, many or a class of expanded clone.

clone size: .
V gene: TRBV9
J gene: TRBJ2-7
D gene: TRBD1
CDR3 DNA: TGTGCCAGCAGCGGAGGACGCGGGACAGGGGGATTAAAGGTCTACGAGCAGTACTTC
CDR3 protein: CASSGGRGTGGLKVYEQYF

clone size: .
V gene: TRBV12-3/TRBV12-4
J gene: TRBJ2-7
D gene: TRBD2
CDR3 DNA: TGTGCCAGCAGTTTAGAGCCTCGGGGGGTCTACGAGCAGTACTTC
CDR3 protein: CASSLEPRGVYEQYF

clone size: .
V gene: TRBV19
J gene: TRBJ1-1
D gene: .
CDR3 DNA: TGTGCCAGTAGTCCAACAGGGATTTCGGGCACTGAAGCTTTCTTT
CDR3 protein: CASSPTGISGTEAFF

clone size: .
V gene: TRBV19
J gene: TRBJ2-7
D gene: .
CDR3 DNA: TGTGCCAGTAGTTCGGGACCACTAGTCTACGAGCAGTACTTC
CDR3 protein: CASSSGPLVYEQYF

clone size: once
V gene: TRBV12-5
J gene: TRBJ2-7
D gene: .
CDR3 DNA: TGTGCTAGTGGGCCCGAGGTAGAAGAGCAGTACTTC
CDR3 protein: CASGPEVEEQYF

clone size: .
V gene: TRBV23-1
J gene: TRBJ2-3
D gene: .
CDR3 DNA: TGCGCCAGCAGTCAAAATTTCGGGGCTGGGGACGCCACAGATACGCAGTATTTT
CDR3 protein: CASSQNFGAGDATDTQYF

clone size: .
V gene: TRBV12-3/TRBV12-4
J gene: TRBJ1-5
D gene: TRBD1
CDR3 DNA: TGTGCCAGCAGTTTCGTAGGGACAGCGGGCAATCAGCCCCAGCATTTT
CDR3 protein: CASSFVGTAGNQPQHF

clone size: .
V gene: TRBV29-1
J gene: TRBJ2-4
D gene: .
CDR3 DNA: TGCAGCGTGGGGGGAAGGGCGGGTGCCAAAAACATTCAGTACTTC
CDR3 protein: CSVGGRAGAKNIQYF

clone size: .
V gene: TRBV20-1
J gene: TRBJ2-5
D gene: .
CDR3 DNA: TGCAGTGCTAGAATCCCGGGCGACAGACAAGGGGGGACCCAGTACTTC
CDR3 protein: CSARIPGDRQGGTQYF

clone size: .
V gene: TRBV15
J gene: TRBJ2-3
D gene: TRBD2
CDR3 DNA: TGTGCCACCAGCTCCAGACTAGCGGGGGACACAGATACGCAGTATTTT
CDR3 protein: CATSSRLAGDTDTQYF

clone size: .
V gene: TRBV28
J gene: TRBJ2-1
D gene: .
CDR3 DNA: TGTGCCAGCAGCTGGCGAATAGCGGCGCAGTTCTTC
CDR3 protein: CASSWRIAAQFF

clone size: .
V gene: TRBV19
J gene: TRBJ2-7
D gene: .
CDR3 DNA: TGTGCCAGTAGTAGCGGGGCATCCTACGAGCAGTACTTC
CDR3 protein: CASSSGASYEQYF

clone size: .
V gene: TRBV20-1
J gene: TRBJ1-5
D gene: .
CDR3 DNA: TGCAGTGCTAGAGGACCAACAGGGAGAGATCAGCCCCAGCATTTT
CDR3 protein: CSARGPTGRDQPQHF

clone size: .
V gene: TRBV30
J gene: TRBJ1-2
D gene: .
CDR3 DNA: TGTGCCTGGAGTGTAACAGGGAACTATGGCTACACCTTC
CDR3 protein: CAWSVTGNYGYTF

clone size: .
V gene: TRBV3-1
J gene: TRBJ1-4
D gene: .
CDR3 DNA: TGTGCCAGCAGCCAAATGGGGGCAGCTAATGAAAAACTGTTTTTT
CDR3 protein: CASSQMGAANEKLFF

clone size: .
V gene: TRBV20-1
J gene: TRBJ1-1
D gene: .
CDR3 DNA: TGCAGTGCTAGAGTCTCGACGGGACACACTGAAGCTTTCTTT
CDR3 protein: CSARVSTGHTEAFF

clone size: .
V gene: TRBV18
J gene: TRBJ1-4
D gene: TRBD1
CDR3 DNA: TGTGCCAGCTCACCGACGGGGACAGGGGGTGAAAAACTGTTTTTT
CDR3 protein: CASSPTGTGGEKLFF

clone size: .
V gene: TRBV6-6
J gene: TRBJ1-6
D gene: .
CDR3 DNA: TGTGCCAGCAGTTACTCGGCGGGGAGGAATAATTCACCCCTCCATTTT
CDR3 protein: CASSYSAGRNNSPLHF

clone size: .
V gene: TRBV5-1
J gene: TRBJ2-1
D gene: .
CDR3 DNA: TGCGCCAGCAGCTTGGTATTAACTAGCCCCGGGGGAGGTGAGCAGTTCTTC
CDR3 protein: CASSLVLTSPGGGEQFF

clone size: .
V gene: TRBV5-1
J gene: TRBJ2-2
D gene: TRBD1
CDR3 DNA: TGCGCCAGCAGCATGGGACAGACTAACGGGGAGCTGTTTTTT
CDR3 protein: CASSMGQTNGELFF

clone size: once
V gene: TRBV14
J gene: TRBJ1-6
D gene: .
CDR3 DNA: TGTGCCAGCAGCCAGACGGTCGGTAATTCACCCCTCCACTTT
CDR3 protein: CASSQTVGNSPLHF

clone size: .
V gene: TRBV20-1
J gene: TRBJ2-3
D gene: .
CDR3 DNA: TGCAGTGCTAGGCCGACTGCCGATACGCAGTATTTT
CDR3 protein: CSARPTADTQYF

clone size: .
V gene: TRBV24-1
J gene: TRBJ2-3
D gene: .
CDR3 DNA: TGTGCCACCAGTGACTCGGAGTGGATGCAGTATTTT
CDR3 protein: CATSDSEWMQYF

clone size: .
V gene: TRBV27
J gene: TRBJ2-7
D gene: .
CDR3 DNA: TGTGCCAGCAGTTTAGCGGACGGTTACGAGCAGTACTTC
CDR3 protein: CASSLADGYEQYF

clone size: .
V gene: TRBV20-1
J gene: TRBJ2-2
D gene: .
CDR3 DNA: TGCAGTGCTAGACCGCCCGGTGTGGGGGAGCTGTTTTTT
CDR3 protein: CSARPPGVGELFF

clone size: .
V gene: TRBV20-1
J gene: TRBJ2-5
D gene: .
CDR3 DNA: TGCAGTGCTAGTGGGGTGCAAGAGACCCAGTACTTC
CDR3 protein: CSASGVQETQYF

clone size: .
V gene: TRBV25-1
J gene: TRBJ1-2
D gene: .
CDR3 DNA: TGTGCCAGCAGTGAGTACAGCAACTATGGCTACACCTTC
CDR3 protein: CASSEYSNYGYTF

clone size: once
V gene: TRBV20-1
J gene: TRBJ1-1
D gene: .
CDR3 DNA: TGCAGTGCTCCCAAGGAGGTTGAAGCTTTCTTT
CDR3 protein: CSAPKEVEAFF

clone size: .
V gene: TRBV19
J gene: TRBJ2-6
D gene: .
CDR3 DNA: TGTGCCGCCAGCGGCCTCGACTCTGGGGCCAACGTCCTGACTTTC
CDR3 protein: CAASGLDSGANVLTF

clone size: .
V gene: TRBV20-1
J gene: TRBJ2-3
D gene: .
CDR3 DNA: TGCAGTGCTAGGACAGAGGCAGATACGCAGTATTTT
CDR3 protein: CSARTEADTQYF

clone size: .
V gene: TRBV27
J gene: TRBJ1-6
D gene: .
CDR3 DNA: TGTGCCAGCAGTTTATCGCGGCAGGGGAACTCACCCCTCCACTTT
CDR3 protein: CASSLSRQGNSPLHF

clone size: .
V gene: TRBV12-3/TRBV12-4
J gene: TRBJ2-1
D gene: .
CDR3 DNA: TGTGCCAGCAGCCAAACCCTGGGACCGGGGAATGAGCAGTTCTTC
CDR3 protein: CASSQTLGPGNEQFF

clone size: .
V gene: TRBV7-2
J gene: TRBJ1-5
D gene: .
CDR3 DNA: TGTGCCAGCAGCTTACTGTGGGTCAATCAGCCCCAGCATTTT
CDR3 protein: CASSLLWVNQPQHF

clone size: .
V gene: TRBV20-1
J gene: TRBJ2-1
D gene: .
CDR3 DNA: TGCAGTGCTTCACAGACTCACACCTCCTACAATGAGCAGTTCTTC
CDR3 protein: CSASQTHTSYNEQFF

clone size: .
V gene: TRBV7-3
J gene: TRBJ2-5
D gene: .
CDR3 DNA: TGTGCCAGCAGTTACGCGGGGACACCCCAAGAGACCCAGTACTTC
CDR3 protein: CASSYAGTPQETQYF

clone size: .
V gene: TRBV20-1
J gene: TRBJ2-5
D gene: TRBD2
CDR3 DNA: TGCAGTGCTTTAAGCGGGAGAGGAGAGACCCAGTACTTC
CDR3 protein: CSALSGRGETQYF

clone size: .
V gene: TRBV20-1
J gene: TRBJ2-7
D gene: .
CDR3 DNA: TGCAGTGCTAGACGCCCCGTGGGGGAGCAGTACTTC
CDR3 protein: CSARRPVGEQYF

clone size: .
V gene: TRBV3-1
J gene: TRBJ2-1
D gene: .
CDR3 DNA: TGTGCCAGCAGCCAAGAGTTACCCCACAGACCTACCTACAATGAGCAGTTCTTC
CDR3 protein: CASSQELPHRPTYNEQFF

clone size: .
V gene: TRBV27
J gene: TRBJ1-2
D gene: TRBD1
CDR3 DNA: TGTGCCAGCAGTTCCCGGACAGGGTATGGCTACACCTTC
CDR3 protein: CASSSRTGYGYTF

clone size: .
V gene: TRBV27
J gene: TRBJ2-1
D gene: .
CDR3 DNA: TGTGCCAGCAGGGACTATCAAAGCTCCTACAATGAGCAGTTCTTC
CDR3 protein: CASRDYQSSYNEQFF

clone size: .
V gene: TRBV29-1
J gene: TRBJ2-3
D gene: .
CDR3 DNA: TGCAGCGTTGAAGATCAGTCCGGACAAAGACCGTATTTT
CDR3 protein: CSVEDQSGQRPYF

clone size: .
V gene: TRBV29-1
J gene: TRBJ2-7
D gene: .
CDR3 DNA: TGCAGCGTCCGGGGGTACGAGCAGTACTTC
CDR3 protein: CSVRGYEQYF

clone size: .
V gene: TRBV29-1
J gene: TRBJ1-2
D gene: .
CDR3 DNA: TGCAGCGTAGGGAATCTCCAGGGTAACTATGGCTACACCTTC
CDR3 protein: CSVGNLQGNYGYTF

clone size: .
V gene: TRBV15
J gene: TRBJ1-5
D gene: .
CDR3 DNA: TGTGCCACCAGCAGTACCAATCCGCCCCAGCATTTT
CDR3 protein: CATSSTNPPQHF

clone size: .
V gene: TRBV28
J gene: TRBJ2-4
D gene: .
CDR3 DNA: TGTGCCAGCAGCCTAACAGGGAACAAAAACATTCAGTACTTC
CDR3 protein: CASSLTGNKNIQYF

clone size: .
V gene: TRBV12-3/TRBV12-4
J gene: TRBJ2-7
D gene: .
CDR3 DNA: TGTGCCAGCAGCCTCCACCTAAGGGAGCAGTACTTC
CDR3 protein: CASSLHLREQYF